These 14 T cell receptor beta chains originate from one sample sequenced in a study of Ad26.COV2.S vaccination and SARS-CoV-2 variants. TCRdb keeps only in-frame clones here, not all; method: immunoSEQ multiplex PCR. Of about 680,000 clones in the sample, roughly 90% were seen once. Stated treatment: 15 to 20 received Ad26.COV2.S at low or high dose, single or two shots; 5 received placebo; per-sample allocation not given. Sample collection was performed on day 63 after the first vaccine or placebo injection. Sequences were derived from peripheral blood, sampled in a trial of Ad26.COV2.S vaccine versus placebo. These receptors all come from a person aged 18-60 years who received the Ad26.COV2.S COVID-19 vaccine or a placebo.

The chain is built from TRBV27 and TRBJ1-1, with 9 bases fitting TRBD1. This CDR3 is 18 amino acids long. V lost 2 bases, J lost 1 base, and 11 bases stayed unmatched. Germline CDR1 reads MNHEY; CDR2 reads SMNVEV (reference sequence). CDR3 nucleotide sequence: TGTGCCAGCAGTTTAGTTGGGGGGACAGGGTCCAAGAACACTGAAGCTTTCTTT. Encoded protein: CASSLVGGTGSKNTEAFF.

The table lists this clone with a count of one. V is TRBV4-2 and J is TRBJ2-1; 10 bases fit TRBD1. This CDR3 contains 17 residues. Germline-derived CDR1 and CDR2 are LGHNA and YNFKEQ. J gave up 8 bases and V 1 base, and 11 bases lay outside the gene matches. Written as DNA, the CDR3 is TGTGCCAGCAGCCAAGTTATATCCGGGACAGGGGCCGATGAGCAGTTCTTC. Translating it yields CASSQVISGTGADEQFF.

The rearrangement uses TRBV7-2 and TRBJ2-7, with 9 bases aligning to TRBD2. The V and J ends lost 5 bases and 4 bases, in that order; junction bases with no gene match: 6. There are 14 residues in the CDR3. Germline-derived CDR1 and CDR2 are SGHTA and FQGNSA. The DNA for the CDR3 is TGTGCCAGCAGCCCTTTAGCGGGGGCTTACGAGCAGTACTTC. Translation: CASSPLAGAYEQYF.

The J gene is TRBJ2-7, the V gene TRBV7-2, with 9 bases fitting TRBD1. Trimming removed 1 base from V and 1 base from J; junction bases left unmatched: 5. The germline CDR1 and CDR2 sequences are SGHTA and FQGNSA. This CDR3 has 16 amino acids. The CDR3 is CASSLGGQGASYEQYF. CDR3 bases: TGTGCCAGCAGCTTAGGGGGACAGGGAGCGTCCTACGAGCAGTACTTC.

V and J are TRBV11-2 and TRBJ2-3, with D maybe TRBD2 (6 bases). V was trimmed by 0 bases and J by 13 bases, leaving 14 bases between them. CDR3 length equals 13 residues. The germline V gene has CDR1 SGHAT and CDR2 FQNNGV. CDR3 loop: CASSLDLGGAKYF. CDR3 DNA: TGTGCCAGCAGCTTAGACCTGGGGGGAGCGAAGTATTTT.

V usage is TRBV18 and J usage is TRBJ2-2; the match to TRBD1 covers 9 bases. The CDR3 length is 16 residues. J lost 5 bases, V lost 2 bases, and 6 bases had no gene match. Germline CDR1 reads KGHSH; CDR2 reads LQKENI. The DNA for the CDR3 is TGTGCCAGCTCACCAGGGACAGGGCGTTCGACCGGGGAGCTGTTTTTT. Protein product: CASSPGTGRSTGELFF.

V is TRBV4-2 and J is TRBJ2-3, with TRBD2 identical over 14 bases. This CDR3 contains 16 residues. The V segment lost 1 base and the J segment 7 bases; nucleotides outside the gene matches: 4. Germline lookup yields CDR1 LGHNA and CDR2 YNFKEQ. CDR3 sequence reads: CASSQGLAGGENTQYF. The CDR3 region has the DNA TGTGCCAGCAGCCAAGGACTAGCGGGGGGGGAAAATACGCAGTATTTT.

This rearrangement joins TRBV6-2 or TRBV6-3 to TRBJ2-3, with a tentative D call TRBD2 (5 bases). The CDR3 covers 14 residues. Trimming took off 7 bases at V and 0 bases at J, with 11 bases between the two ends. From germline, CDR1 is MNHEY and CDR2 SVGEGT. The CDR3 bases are TGTGCCAGCACCCCAGCGGAAAGCACAGATACGCAGTATTTT. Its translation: CASTPAESTDTQYF.

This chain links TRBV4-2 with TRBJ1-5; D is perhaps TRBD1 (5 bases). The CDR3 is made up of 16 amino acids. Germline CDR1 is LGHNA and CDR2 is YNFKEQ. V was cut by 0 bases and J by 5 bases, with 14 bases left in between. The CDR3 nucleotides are TGTGCCAGCAGCCAAGATCCCGGCAGGGAGGATCAGCCCCAGCATTTT. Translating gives CASSQDPGREDQPQHF.

The CDR3 loop is CASSPPAGANVLTF. CDR3 nucleotide sequence: TGTGCCAGCAGCCCCCCGGCTGGGGCCAACGTCCTGACTTTC. The genes are TRBV5-6 and TRBJ2-6; no firm D call. CDR1 SGHDT and CDR2 YYEEEE come from the germline V gene. Trimming took 4 bases from V and 2 from J, leaving 7 bases between them. The CDR3 consists of 14 residues.

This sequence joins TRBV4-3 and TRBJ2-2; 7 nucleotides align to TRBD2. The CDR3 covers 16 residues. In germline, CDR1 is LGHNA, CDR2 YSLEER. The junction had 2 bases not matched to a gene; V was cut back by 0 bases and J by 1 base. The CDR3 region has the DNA TGCGCCAGCAGCCAAGAGGGCGGGGGGAACACCGGGGAGCTGTTTTTT. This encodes CASSQEGGGNTGELFF.

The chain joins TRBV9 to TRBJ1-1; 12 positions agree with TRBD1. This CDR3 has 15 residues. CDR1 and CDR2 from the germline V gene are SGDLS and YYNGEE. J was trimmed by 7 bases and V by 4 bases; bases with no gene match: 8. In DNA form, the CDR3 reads TGTGCCAGCAGCATCCGGGACAGGGGGCGGGGTGAAGCTTTCTTT. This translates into CASSIRDRGRGEAFF.

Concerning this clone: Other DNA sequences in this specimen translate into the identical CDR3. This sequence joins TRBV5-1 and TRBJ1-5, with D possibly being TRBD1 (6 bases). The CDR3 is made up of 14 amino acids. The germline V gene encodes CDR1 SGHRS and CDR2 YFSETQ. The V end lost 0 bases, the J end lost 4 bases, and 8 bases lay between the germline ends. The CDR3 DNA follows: TGCGCCAGCAGCTTGGAAGGGGGGAATCAGCCCCAGCATTTT. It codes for CASSLEGGNQPQHF.

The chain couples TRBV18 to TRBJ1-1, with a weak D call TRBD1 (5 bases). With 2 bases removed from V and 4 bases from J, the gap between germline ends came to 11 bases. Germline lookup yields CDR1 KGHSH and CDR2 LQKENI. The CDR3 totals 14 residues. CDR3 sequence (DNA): TGTGCCAGCTCACCATCCCCAGGGACCACTGAAGCTTTCTTT. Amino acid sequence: CASSPSPGTTEAFF.